Listed here is a single TCR beta chain. The CDR3 is 13 residues long. Trimming shortened V by 3 bases and J by 8 bases, and 10 bases separated the two germline ends. Germline values: CDR1 MGHRA, CDR2 YSYEKL. Measured with immunoSEQ multiplex PCR; TCRdb has only the in-frame clones, and not every one. The profile shows some 70,000 clones, 70% to 80% of them singletons. These data come from a study of a mutant IDH1 vaccine in newly diagnosed glioma. The time point here: baseline, week 1 (first vaccination visit). Sample treatment: pre-vaccination baseline after standard-of-care therapy. This sequence originates from a man between 50 and 59 years old with glioma. The chain recombines TRBV4-1 with TRBJ1-4, with D uncertain. The specimen comprised PBMCs, sampled from a glioma patient treated with radiotherapy, temozolomide or both. The CDR3 spells CASSQDGREKLFF. The DNA of the CDR3 is TGCGCCAGCAGCCAGGACGGAAGGGAAAAACTGTTTTTT.